Below are 3 T cell receptor beta chains sequenced from a single sample in a study of T cell responses to AZD1222 COVID-19 vaccine. The repertoire was sequenced with immunoSEQ multiplex PCR; TCRdb's copy has only in-frame clones and lacks some. Of more than 85,000 clones listed, roughly 84% are singletons. The source material was peripheral blood, sampled on day 0 of AZD1222 vaccination. The receptors were gathered from an adult in good health.

The chain carries TRBV27 and TRBJ1-6, with D uncertain. V was trimmed by 0 bases and J by 10 bases, leaving 10 bases between them. This CDR3 has 14 residues. CDR1 MNHEY and CDR2 SMNVEV come from the germline V gene (reference sequence). CDR3 in DNA: TGTGCCAGCAGTTTATCTGCTAGGTGGTCACCCCTCCACTTT. As protein: CASSLSARWSPLHF.

The V gene is TRBV7-3, the J gene TRBJ2-2; TRBD2 matches at 13 bases. Germline lookup yields CDR1 SGHTA and CDR2 FQGTGA. The CDR3 is made up of 17 amino acids. Trimming removed 6 bases from V and 2 bases from J; junction bases left unmatched: 6. CDR3 DNA: TGTGCCAGCAGGCGACTAGCGGGGGGTACTAACACCGGGGAGCTGTTTTTT. Encoded protein: CASRRLAGGTNTGELFF. Based on the CDR3 plus reference TRBV7-3 and TRBJ2-2, the full variable domain is GAGVSQTPSNKVTEKGKYVELRCDPISGHTALYWYRQSLGQGPEFLIYFQGTGAADDSGLPNDRFFAVRPEGSVSTLKIQRTERGDSAVYLCASRRLAGGTNTGELFFGEGSRLTVL.

This clone was found once. The genes are TRBV11-2 and TRBJ2-6, with D hard to call. CDR3 length equals 15 residues. V lost 5 bases and J 0 bases, leaving 8 bases between the germline ends. The germline gives CDR1 SGHAT, CDR2 FQNNGV. The CDR3 coding sequence is TGTGCCAGCAGCCTCCTGCACTCTGGGGCCAACGTCCTGACTTTC. Translation: CASSLLHSGANVLTF.